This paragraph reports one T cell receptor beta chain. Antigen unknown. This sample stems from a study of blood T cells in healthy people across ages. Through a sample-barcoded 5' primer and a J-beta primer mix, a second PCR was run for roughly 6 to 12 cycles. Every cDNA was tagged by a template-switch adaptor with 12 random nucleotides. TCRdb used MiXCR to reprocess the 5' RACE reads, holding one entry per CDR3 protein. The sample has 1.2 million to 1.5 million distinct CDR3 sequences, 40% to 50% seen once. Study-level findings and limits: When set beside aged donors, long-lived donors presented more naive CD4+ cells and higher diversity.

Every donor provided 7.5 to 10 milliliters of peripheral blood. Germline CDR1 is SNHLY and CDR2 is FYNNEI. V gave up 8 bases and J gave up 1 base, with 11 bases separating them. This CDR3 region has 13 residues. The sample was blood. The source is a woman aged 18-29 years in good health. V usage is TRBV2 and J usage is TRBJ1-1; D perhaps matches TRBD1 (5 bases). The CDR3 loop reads CASSRARNTEAFF. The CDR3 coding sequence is TGTGCCAGCTCCAGGGCCAGGAACACTGAAGCTTTCTTT.